Listed here is a single T cell receptor beta chain. cDNA came from around 0.5 to 1 ug RNA primed by random hexamers. TCR beta CDR3 was amplified by immunoSEQ covering 54 Vbeta and 13 Jbeta. TCRdb independently ran MiXCR on the immunoSEQ multiplex PCR reads; one entry per CDR3 protein. The sample lists approximately 220,000 distinct CDR3 sequences; approximately 95% were seen once. This entry comes from a study of CD8 T cells in Susac syndrome. The study sequenced TCR beta in blood CD8+ and CD4+ T cells. The multiple sclerosis control group consisted of treatment-naive patients whose relapsing-remitting disease, which was either stable or active, fulfilled revised McDonald criteria. The CDR3 runs to 13 residues. Germline lookup yields CDR1 LGHDT and CDR2 YNNKEL (reference sequence). The trim removed 3 bases at V and 9 bases at J, leaving 8 bases unmatched.

This TCR was sampled from a human donor with multiple sclerosis. This sequence joins TRBV3-1 and TRBJ2-7; 7 bases are shared with TRBD1. Sequenced material: CD4+ T cells from PBMCs. In DNA, the CDR3 is TGTGCCAGCAGCCAGGGATATTGGACAGGGCAGTACTTC. Its protein is CASSQGYWTGQYF.